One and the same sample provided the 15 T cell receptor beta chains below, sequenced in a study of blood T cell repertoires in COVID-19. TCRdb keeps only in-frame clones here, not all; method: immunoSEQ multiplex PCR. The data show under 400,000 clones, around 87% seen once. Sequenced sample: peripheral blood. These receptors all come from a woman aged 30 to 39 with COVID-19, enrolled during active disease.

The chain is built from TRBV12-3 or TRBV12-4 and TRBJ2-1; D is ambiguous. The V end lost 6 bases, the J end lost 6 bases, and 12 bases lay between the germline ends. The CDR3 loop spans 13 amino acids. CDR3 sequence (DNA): TGTGCCAGCAGCTTTGACTTTGCCAATGAGCAGTTCTTC. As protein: CASSFDFANEQFF.

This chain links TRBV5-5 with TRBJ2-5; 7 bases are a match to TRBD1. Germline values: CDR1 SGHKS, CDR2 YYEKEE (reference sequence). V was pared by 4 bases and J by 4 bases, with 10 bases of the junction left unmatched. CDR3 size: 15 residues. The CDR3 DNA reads TGTGCCAGCAGCCTTTCAGGGGGTCTGGGAGAGACCCAGTACTTC. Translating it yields CASSLSGGLGETQYF.

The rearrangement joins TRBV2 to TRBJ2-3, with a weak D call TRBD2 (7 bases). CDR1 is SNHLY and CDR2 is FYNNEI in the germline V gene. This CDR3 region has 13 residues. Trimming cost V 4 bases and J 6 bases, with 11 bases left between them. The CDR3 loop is CASSGWGGDTQYF. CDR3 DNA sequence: TGTGCCAGCAGTGGCTGGGGGGGCGATACGCAGTATTTT.

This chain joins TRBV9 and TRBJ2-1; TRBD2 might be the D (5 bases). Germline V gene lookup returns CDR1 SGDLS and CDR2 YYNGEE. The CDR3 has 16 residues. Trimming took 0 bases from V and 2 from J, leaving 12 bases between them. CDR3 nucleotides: TGTGCCAGCAGCGTAGCTATCGGAGGTCCCTACAATGAGCAGTTCTTC. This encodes CASSVAIGGPYNEQFF.

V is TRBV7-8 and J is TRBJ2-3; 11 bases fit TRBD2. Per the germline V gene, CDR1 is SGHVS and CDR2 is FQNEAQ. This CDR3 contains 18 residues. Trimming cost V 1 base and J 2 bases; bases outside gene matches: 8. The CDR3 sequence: CASSLVLAGGPFTDTQYF. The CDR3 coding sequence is TGTGCCAGCAGCTTAGTTCTAGCGGGAGGCCCATTCACAGATACGCAGTATTTT. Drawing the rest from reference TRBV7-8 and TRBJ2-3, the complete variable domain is GAGVSQSPRYKVAKRGQDVALRCDPISGHVSLFWYQQALGQGPEFLTYFQNEAQLDKSGLPSDRFFAERPEGSVSTLKIQRTQQEDSAVYLCASSLVLAGGPFTDTQYFGPGTRLTVL.

CDR3 sequence (DNA): TGTGCCAGCAGCCCGGGGAGGGTTTTATACAATGAGCAGTTCTTC. Protein sequence: CASSPGRVLYNEQFF. The chain couples TRBV9 to TRBJ2-1, with 7 nucleotides matching TRBD2. The CDR3 is 15 amino acids. J was trimmed by 4 bases and V by 4 bases; bases with no gene match: 8. CDR1 and CDR2 (germline): SGDLS, YYNGEE.

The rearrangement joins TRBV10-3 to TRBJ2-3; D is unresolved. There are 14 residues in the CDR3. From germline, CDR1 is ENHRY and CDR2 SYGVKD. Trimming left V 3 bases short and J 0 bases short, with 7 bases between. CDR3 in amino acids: CAISEMTSTDTQYF. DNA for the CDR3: TGTGCCATCAGTGAAATGACAAGCACAGATACGCAGTATTTT.

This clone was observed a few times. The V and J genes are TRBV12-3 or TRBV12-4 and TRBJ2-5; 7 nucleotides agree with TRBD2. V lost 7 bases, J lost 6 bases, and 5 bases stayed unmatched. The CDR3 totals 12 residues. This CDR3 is CASTTGGKTQYF. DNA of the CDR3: TGTGCCAGCACCACCGGGGGGAAGACCCAGTACTTC.

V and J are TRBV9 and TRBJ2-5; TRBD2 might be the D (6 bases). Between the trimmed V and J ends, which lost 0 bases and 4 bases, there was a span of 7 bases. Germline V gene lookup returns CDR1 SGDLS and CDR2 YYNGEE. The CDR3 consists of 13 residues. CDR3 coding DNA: TGTGCCAGCAGCGTAGGGAGGGTAGAGACCCAGTACTTC. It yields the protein CASSVGRVETQYF.

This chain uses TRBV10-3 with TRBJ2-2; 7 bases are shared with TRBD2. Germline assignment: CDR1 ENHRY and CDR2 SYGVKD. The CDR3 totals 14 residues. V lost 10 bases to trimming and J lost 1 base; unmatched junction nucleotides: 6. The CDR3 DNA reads TGTGCCACGCTCAGGGAGGGGAACACCGGGGAGCTGTTTTTT. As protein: CATLREGNTGELFF.

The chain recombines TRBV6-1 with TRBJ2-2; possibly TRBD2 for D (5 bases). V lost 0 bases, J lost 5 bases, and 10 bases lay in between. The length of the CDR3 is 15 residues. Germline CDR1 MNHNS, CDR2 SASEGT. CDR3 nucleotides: TGTGCCAGCAGTGAAGCGGGAGTGGGGACCGGGGAGCTGTTTTTT. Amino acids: CASSEAGVGTGELFF.

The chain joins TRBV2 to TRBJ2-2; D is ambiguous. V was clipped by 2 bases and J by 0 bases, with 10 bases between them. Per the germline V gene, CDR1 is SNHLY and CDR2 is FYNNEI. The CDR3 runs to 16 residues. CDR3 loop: CASSEWQRANTGELFF. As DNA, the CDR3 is TGTGCCAGCAGTGAATGGCAACGGGCGAACACCGGGGAGCTGTTTTTT.

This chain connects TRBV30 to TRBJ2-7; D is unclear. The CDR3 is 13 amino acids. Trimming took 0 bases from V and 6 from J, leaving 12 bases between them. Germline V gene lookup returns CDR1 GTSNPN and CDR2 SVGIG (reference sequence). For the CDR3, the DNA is TGTGCCTGGAGTGTAGCGCGCGGCGGCGAGCAGTACTTC. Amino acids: CAWSVARGGEQYF.

Here the CDR3 DNA reads TGTGCCAGCAGTTATATGGACAGGGGCAAAGGCGGCTACACCTTC. This gives the protein CASSYMDRGKGGYTF. The V and J genes are TRBV6-6 and TRBJ1-2, with 9 bases that match TRBD1. V lost 3 bases, J lost 8 bases, and 10 bases stayed unmatched. The V gene's germline CDR1 is MNHNY and CDR2 SVGAGI (reference sequence). The CDR3 spans 15 residues.

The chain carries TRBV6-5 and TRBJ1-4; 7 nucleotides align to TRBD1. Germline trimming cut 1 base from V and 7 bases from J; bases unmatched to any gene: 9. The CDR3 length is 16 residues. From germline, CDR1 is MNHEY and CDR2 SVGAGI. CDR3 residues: CASSYFSTGRREKLFF. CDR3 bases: TGTGCCAGCAGTTACTTCTCGACAGGGAGGCGTGAAAAACTGTTTTTT.